This TCR beta chain was sequenced in a study of blood T cell repertoires in COVID-19 (dated by TCRdb to between 2020 and 2021). Background on the whole study: Samples covering the acute and convalescent phases of COVID-19 were provided by collaborators in the United States, Italy and Spain. The prospective study material was composed of cDNA or gDNA derived from T cells, B-cell-depleted T cells, or PBMCs. Subjects who had been exposed to COVID-19, were actively infected with it, or had recovered from it provided the deeply sampled blood TCRbeta repertoires that made up the dataset. The repertoires were released in a freely available public database intended as a resource for research on the immune response to SARS-CoV-2. Samples came from the ongoing ImmuneRACE study (first 160 participants) plus 1,254 subjects from 6 global collaborators. The sample metadata nearly always contained a de-identified subject ID, COVID-19 status, age in years and sex. Where available, HLA class I and class II types were taken from metadata supplied by the sample provider and were not determined by assay-based typing.

The CDR3 holds 16 amino acids from the cysteine to the phenylalanine. Of all the DNA, just the CDR3 is kept, 48 bases in frame from base 1. For CDR1 and CDR2, the germline V gene lists MGHRA and YSYEKL. The germline V end is reduced by 1 base and the J end by 3 bases; junction bases left unmatched: 4. About this clone: This receptor's antigen is unknown. No base qualities exist here, and no much larger clone lies one base off it.

Samples from volunteer blood donors who had recovered from COVID-19 were contributed by a second Seattle source. Whole blood was collected in K2EDTA tubes by collaborating institutions according to the institutions' own protocols. For TCRbeta analysis, collaborator samples were shipped as frozen whole blood, as isolated PBMCs, or as DNA extracted from either sample type. Overall study results and their limits: How much clinical and demographic metadata was included differed by source and by participant, and the metadata was provided uncurated.

The immunoSEQ Assay, a bias-controlled multiplex PCR, was used to amplify TCRbeta CDR3 regions from genomic DNA. The source study handled its data this way. The number of nucleated cells in each sample was estimated by amplification of reference gene primers within the assay. To quantify the absolute abundance of each unique TCRbeta CDR3 rearrangement, sequence reads were collapsed and filtered. Productive Simpson clonality was computed per sample as the square root of Simpson's diversity index over productive rearrangements. TCRdb stores this immuneACCESS table with in-frame sequences only. Part of the clones is absent; in the studies checked, under half of the shortfall reflects unresolved V genes, and no reason is known for the rest. The DNA was the basis for D and trimming; V, J and clone size are from that table. The sample table shows around 300,000 clones, and 89% are seen once. The top ten hold 0.85% to 0.95% of the sample.

This clonotype was sampled from a woman aged 40 to 55 who had recovered from COVID-19. Sample: peripheral blood. Recombination linked TRBV4-1 to TRBJ2-2; TRBD2 lines up with 8 middle nucleotides. The DNA sequence is given as TGCGCCAGCAGCCAAGTCACTAGCGGAGACACCGGGGAGCTGTTTTTT. Its translation is CASSQVTSGDTGELFF.